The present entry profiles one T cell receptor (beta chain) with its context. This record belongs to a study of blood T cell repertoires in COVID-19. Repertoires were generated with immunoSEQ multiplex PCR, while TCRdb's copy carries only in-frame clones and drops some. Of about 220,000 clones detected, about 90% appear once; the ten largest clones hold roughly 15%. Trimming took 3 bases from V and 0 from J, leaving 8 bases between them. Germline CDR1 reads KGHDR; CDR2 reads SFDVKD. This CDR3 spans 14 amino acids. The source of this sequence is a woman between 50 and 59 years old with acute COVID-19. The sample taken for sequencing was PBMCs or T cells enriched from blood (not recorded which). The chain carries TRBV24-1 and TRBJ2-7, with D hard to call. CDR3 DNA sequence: TGTGCCACCAGTGATCCTCGGAGCTCCTACGAGCAGTACTTC. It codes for CATSDPRSSYEQYF.